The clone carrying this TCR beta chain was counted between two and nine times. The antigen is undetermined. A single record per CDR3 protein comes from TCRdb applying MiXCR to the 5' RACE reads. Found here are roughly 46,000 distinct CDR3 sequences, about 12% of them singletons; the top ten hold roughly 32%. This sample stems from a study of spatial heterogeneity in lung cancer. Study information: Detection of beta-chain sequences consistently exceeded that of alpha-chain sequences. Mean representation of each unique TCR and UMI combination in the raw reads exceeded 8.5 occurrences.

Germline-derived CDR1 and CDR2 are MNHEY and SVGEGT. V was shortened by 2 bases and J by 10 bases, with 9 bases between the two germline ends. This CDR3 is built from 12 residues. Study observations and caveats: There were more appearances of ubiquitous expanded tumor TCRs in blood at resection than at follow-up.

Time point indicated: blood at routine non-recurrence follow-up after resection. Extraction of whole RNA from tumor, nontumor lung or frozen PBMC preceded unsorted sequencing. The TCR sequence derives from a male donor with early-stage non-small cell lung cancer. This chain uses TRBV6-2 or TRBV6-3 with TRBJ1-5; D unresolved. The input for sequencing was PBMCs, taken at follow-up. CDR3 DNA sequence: TGTGCCAGCAGTTACCCCGGTGAACCCCAGCATTTT. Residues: CASSYPGEPQHF.